This entry concerns a single TCR beta chain. Its antigen is still unknown. From germline, CDR1 is MNHEY and CDR2 SMNVEV (reference sequence). Between the trimmed V and J ends, which lost 3 bases and 5 bases, there was a span of 7 bases. The CDR3 is made up of 13 amino acids. The sample is drawn from a study of T cells in localized non-small cell lung cancer. Profiling relied on immunoSEQ multiplex PCR, and the TCRdb table lists in-frame clones only, not all of them. The data hold 50,000 to 60,000 clones, with around nine tenths observed a single time. Whole-study findings and limits: Among the top 100 tumor clones, a median about 57 appeared in adjacent lung. It remains possible that heterogeneity exists, since only one tumor region was sequenced.

The receptor was derived from a female donor with stage II lung adenocarcinoma. The sample in question was PBMCs, obtained before any cancer treatment. The J gene is TRBJ2-2, the V gene TRBV27; the D is unclear. The CDR3 loop is CASSLRETGELFF. CDR3 DNA sequence: TGTGCCAGCAGTTTGCGAGAGACCGGGGAGCTGTTTTTT.